The clone carrying this TCR beta chain was detected ten times or more. This specimen comes from a study of neurological immune-mediated disorders. Germline V lookup: CDR1 SGHAT, CDR2 FQNNGV. This CDR3 comprises 11 residues. Trimming removed 7 bases from V and 6 bases from J, with 8 bases in between. TCRdb passed the 5' RACE reads through MiXCR, listing each CDR3 protein once. In the table there are about 52,000 distinct CDR3 sequences, over 3.5% of which are singletons. Sequenced sample: PBMCs. The V call is TRBV11-2, the J call TRBJ2-3; D not resolved. This receptor was obtained from a man between 60 and 70 years old with multiple sclerosis. CDR3 residues: CASTPQDTQYF. The CDR3 coding sequence is TGTGCCAGCACCCCTCAGGATACGCAGTATTTT.